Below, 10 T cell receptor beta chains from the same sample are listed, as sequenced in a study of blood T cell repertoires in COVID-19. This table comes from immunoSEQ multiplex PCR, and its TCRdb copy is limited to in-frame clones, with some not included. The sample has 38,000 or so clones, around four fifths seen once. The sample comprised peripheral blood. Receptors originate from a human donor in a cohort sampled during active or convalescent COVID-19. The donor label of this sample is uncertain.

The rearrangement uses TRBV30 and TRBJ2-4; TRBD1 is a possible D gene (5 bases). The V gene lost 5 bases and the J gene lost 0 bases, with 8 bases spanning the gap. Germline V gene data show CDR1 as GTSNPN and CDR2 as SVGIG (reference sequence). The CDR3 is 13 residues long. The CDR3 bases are TGTGCCTGGGGCGACAGAGCCAAAAACATTCAGTACTTC. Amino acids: CAWGDRAKNIQYF.

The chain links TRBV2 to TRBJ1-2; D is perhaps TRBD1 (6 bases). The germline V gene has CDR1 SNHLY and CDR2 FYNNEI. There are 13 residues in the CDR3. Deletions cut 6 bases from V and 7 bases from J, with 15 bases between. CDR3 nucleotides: TGTGCCAGCAGATGGACAGAAGGGTCTGGCTACACCTTC. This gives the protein CASRWTEGSGYTF.

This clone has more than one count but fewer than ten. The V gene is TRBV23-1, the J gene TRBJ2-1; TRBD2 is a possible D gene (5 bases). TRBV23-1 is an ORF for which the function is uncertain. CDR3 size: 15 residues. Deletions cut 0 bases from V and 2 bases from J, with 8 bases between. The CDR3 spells CASSQSDFAYNEQFF. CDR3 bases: TGCGCCAGCAGTCAATCGGACTTCGCCTACAATGAGCAGTTCTTC.

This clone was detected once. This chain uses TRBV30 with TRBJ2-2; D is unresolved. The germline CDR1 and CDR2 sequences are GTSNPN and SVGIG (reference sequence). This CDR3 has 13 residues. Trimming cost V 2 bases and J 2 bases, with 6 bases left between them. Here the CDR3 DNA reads TGTGCCTGGAGTTACAGTAACACCGGGGAGCTGTTTTTT. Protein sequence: CAWSYSNTGELFF.

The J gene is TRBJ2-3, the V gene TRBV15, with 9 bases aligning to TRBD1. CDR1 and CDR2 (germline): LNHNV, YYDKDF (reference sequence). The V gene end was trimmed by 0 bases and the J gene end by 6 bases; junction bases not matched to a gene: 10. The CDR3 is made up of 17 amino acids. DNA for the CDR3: TGTGCCACCAGCAGAGATCTGTTGACAGGGGGAGGGGATACGCAGTATTTT. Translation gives CATSRDLLTGGGDTQYF. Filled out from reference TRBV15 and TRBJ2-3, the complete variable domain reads DAMVIQNPRYQVTQFGKPVTLSCSQTLNHNVMYWYQQKSSQAPKLLFHYYDKDFNNEADTPDNFQSRRPNTSFCFLDIRSPGLGDTAMYLCATSRDLLTGGGDTQYFGPGTRLTVL.

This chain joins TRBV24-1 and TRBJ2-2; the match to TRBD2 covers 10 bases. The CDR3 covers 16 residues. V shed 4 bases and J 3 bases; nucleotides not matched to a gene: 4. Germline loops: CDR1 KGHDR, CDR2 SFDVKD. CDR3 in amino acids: CATSDASGSYTGELFF. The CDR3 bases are TGTGCCACCAGTGACGCTAGCGGGAGTTACACCGGGGAGCTGTTTTTT.

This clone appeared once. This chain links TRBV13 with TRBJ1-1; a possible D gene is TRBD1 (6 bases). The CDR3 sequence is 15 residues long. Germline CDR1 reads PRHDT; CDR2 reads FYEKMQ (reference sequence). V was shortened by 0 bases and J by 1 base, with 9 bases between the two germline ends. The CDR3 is CASSLGGGANTEAFF. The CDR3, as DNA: TGTGCCAGCAGCTTAGGCGGGGGGGCGAACACTGAAGCTTTCTTT.

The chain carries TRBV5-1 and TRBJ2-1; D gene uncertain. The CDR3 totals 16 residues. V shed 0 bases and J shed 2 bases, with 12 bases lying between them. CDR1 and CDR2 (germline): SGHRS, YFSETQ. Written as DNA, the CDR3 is TGCGCCAGCAGCTTGGATGCGGCCTTAACCTACAATGAGCAGTTCTTC. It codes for CASSLDAALTYNEQFF. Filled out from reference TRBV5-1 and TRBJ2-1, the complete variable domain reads KAGVTQTPRYLIKTRGQQVTLSCSPISGHRSVSWYQQTPGQGLQFLFEYFSETQRNKGNFPGRFSGRQFSNSRSEMNVSTLELGDSALYLCASSLDAALTYNEQFFGPGTRLTVL.

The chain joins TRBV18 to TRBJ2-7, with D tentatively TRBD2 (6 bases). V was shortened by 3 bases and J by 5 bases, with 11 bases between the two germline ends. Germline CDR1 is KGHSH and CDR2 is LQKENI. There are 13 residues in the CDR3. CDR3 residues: CASSPEGIDEQYF. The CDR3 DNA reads TGTGCCAGCTCACCGGAGGGGATCGACGAGCAGTACTTC.

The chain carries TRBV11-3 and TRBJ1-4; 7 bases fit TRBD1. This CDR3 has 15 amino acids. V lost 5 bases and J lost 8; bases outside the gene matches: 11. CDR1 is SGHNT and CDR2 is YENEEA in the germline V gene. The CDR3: CASSPRTGPGEKLFF. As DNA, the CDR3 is TGTGCCAGCAGCCCGAGGACAGGCCCGGGGGAAAAACTGTTTTTT.